This record looks at one T cell receptor (beta chain) sequence and its context. The sample originates from a study of shared clonotypes between healthy human individuals. In the naive CD8 group, cells lacked CD45RO and were positively selected for CCR7, so terminally differentiated effector memory CD45RA+ cells were left out. Germline CDR1 and CDR2: MNHEY and SMNVEV (reference sequence). Trimming took off 3 bases at V and 5 bases at J, with 11 bases between the two ends. This CDR3 is built from 13 residues. Clones were sequenced by immunoSEQ multiplex PCR, and TCRdb holds only the in-frame ones, with some missing. The sample yields more than 600,000 clones, about 90% seen once.

The source of this sequence is a man aged 25 to 45 in good health. The chain is built from TRBV27 and TRBJ2-7; D uncertain. The sequenced material came from naive CD8+ T cells sorted from blood. CDR3 DNA sequence: TGTGCCAGCAGTTTTCCGGGTCTCCACGAGCAGTACTTC. Translating gives CASSFPGLHEQYF.